Each of the 25 T cell receptor beta chains below was sequenced from the same sample in a study of blood T cell repertoires in COVID-19. Clones were read by immunoSEQ multiplex PCR, and TCRdb kept only the in-frame ones, dropping some. The sample shows about 50,000 clones, about four fifths of them seen only once. Sequenced input: peripheral blood. The receptors stem from a man aged 55 to 69 with acute or convalescent COVID-19.

The chain has TRBV11-2 and TRBJ1-1; 9 bases map to TRBD1. The CDR3 is made up of 16 amino acids. Trimming cost V 1 base and J 5 bases; bases outside gene matches: 8. Germline V lookup: CDR1 SGHAT, CDR2 FQNNGV. The CDR3 region is CASSLAPGQGRTEAFF. Here the CDR3 DNA reads TGTGCCAGCAGCTTAGCCCCTGGACAGGGGAGGACTGAAGCTTTCTTT.

The chain links TRBV24-1 to TRBJ1-1, with D hard to call. Trimming took off 6 bases at V and 4 bases at J, with 17 bases between the two ends. CDR3 length equals 15 residues. Germline V gene data show CDR1 as KGHDR and CDR2 as SFDVKD. Here the CDR3 DNA reads TGTGCCACCAGTCCTGGGCCGCTTCGGGGCACTGAAGCTTTCTTT. Its protein product is CATSPGPLRGTEAFF.

The rearrangement joins TRBV6-5 to TRBJ2-5; TRBD2 matches 9 bases. This CDR3 has 15 amino acids. V trimming: 4 bases; J trimming: 4 bases; junction bases outside the gene matches: 7. Germline assignment: CDR1 MNHEY and CDR2 SVGAGI. The DNA for the CDR3 is TGTGCCAGCAGTTCGACTAGCGGTTTGGTAGAGACCCAGTACTTC. Amino acid sequence: CASSSTSGLVETQYF.

This CDR3 reads CASSLRTGESYTGELFF. The CDR3 bases are TGTGCCAGCAGCCTAAGGACAGGGGAAAGTTACACCGGGGAGCTGTTTTTT. This chain uses TRBV5-5 with TRBJ2-2, with 9 bases that match TRBD1. The CDR3 extends over 17 amino acids. CDR1 SGHKS and CDR2 YYEKEE come from the germline V gene (reference sequence). V shed 4 bases, J shed 3 bases, and the junction held 10 bases outside the gene matches.

The J gene is TRBJ2-3, the V gene TRBV7-8, with 12 bases lining up with TRBD2. This CDR3 region has 14 residues. Germline V lookup: CDR1 SGHVS, CDR2 FQNEAQ. The V gene end was trimmed by 8 bases and the J gene end by 6 bases; junction bases not matched to a gene: 6. For the CDR3, the DNA is TGTGCCAGCTCTAGCGGGGGGGCGGCGGATACGCAGTATTTT. It translates to CASSSGGAADTQYF.

The chain employs TRBV4-3 and TRBJ1-1; D is possibly TRBD1 (5 bases). The length of the CDR3 is 18 residues. V gave up 0 bases and J gave up 0 bases, with 17 bases separating them. Looked up from germline, CDR1 is LGHNA and CDR2 is YSLEER. As DNA, the CDR3 is TGCGCCAGCAGCCAAGACCCAGCGGGGGACGTTATGAACACTGAAGCTTTCTTT. Translating gives CASSQDPAGDVMNTEAFF.

The chain links TRBV30 to TRBJ2-7, with 7 bases matching TRBD1. Trimming at V came to 2 bases and at J to 2 bases, leaving 3 bases not matched to a gene. There are 13 residues in the CDR3. CDR1 is GTSNPN and CDR2 is SVGIG in the germline V gene (reference sequence). CDR3 protein: CAWSRDSPYEQYF. In nucleotides, the CDR3 is TGTGCCTGGAGTAGGGACAGCCCCTACGAGCAGTACTTC.

The chain couples TRBV28 to TRBJ2-1; 7 nucleotides agree with TRBD1. The CDR3 totals 14 residues. Germline CDR1 is MDHEN and CDR2 is SYDVKM. J gave up 4 bases and V 5 bases, and 5 bases lay outside the gene matches. The CDR3 loop reads CASSLWDRYNEQFF. The CDR3 DNA is TGTGCCAGCAGTCTGTGGGACAGATACAATGAGCAGTTCTTC.

This rearrangement joins TRBV24-1 to TRBJ2-5; no definite D call. The germline V gene encodes CDR1 KGHDR and CDR2 SFDVKD. The CDR3 spans 15 residues. Trimming removed 4 bases from V and 4 bases from J, with 15 bases in between. CDR3 in amino acids: CATSDPRQVRETQYF. DNA for the CDR3: TGTGCCACCAGTGACCCCCGACAAGTTCGAGAGACCCAGTACTTC.

This sequence joins TRBV18 and TRBJ2-7; perhaps TRBD2 as D (6 bases). With 6 bases removed from V and 3 bases from J, the gap between germline ends came to 15 bases. From germline, CDR1 is KGHSH and CDR2 LQKENI. The CDR3 extends over 14 amino acids. CDR3 sequence: CASSMGLGSYEQYF. The CDR3 coding sequence is TGTGCCAGCTCCATGGGACTGGGAAGCTACGAGCAGTACTTC.

This chain links TRBV4-1 with TRBJ1-3, with D tentatively TRBD1 (5 bases). V gave up 3 bases and J gave up 4 bases, with 7 bases separating them. Germline CDR1 MGHRA, CDR2 YSYEKL. There are 13 residues in the CDR3. The CDR3 reads CASSQGPGNTIYF. The CDR3 nucleotides are TGCGCCAGCAGCCAGGGGCCGGGAAACACCATATATTTT.

The CDR3, as DNA: TGTGCCAGCTCACCCCGAACAGGTGAGAACACTGAAGCTTTCTTT. Protein: CASSPRTGENTEAFF. V is TRBV18 and J is TRBJ1-1, with a tentative D call TRBD1 (5 bases). Looked up from germline, CDR1 is KGHSH and CDR2 is LQKENI. The CDR3 has 15 amino acids. V was clipped by 3 bases and J by 1 base, with 12 bases between them.

The chain uses TRBV11-3 and TRBJ1-1; 8 positions agree with TRBD1. The trim removed 5 bases at V and 3 bases at J, leaving 2 bases unmatched. CDR3 size: 13 residues. CDR1 is SGHNT, CDR2 YENEEA, per germline. CDR3 residues: CASSPTGDTEAFF. The DNA for the CDR3 is TGTGCCAGCAGCCCGACAGGGGACACTGAAGCTTTCTTT.

V usage is TRBV12-3 or TRBV12-4 and J usage is TRBJ2-7, with TRBD2 as a possible D gene (6 bases). V gave up 3 bases and J gave up 3 bases, with 9 bases separating them. This CDR3 region has 13 residues. For the CDR3, the DNA is TGTGCCAGCAGTTTCGGCGGGAACTACGAGCAGTACTTC. Amino acid sequence: CASSFGGNYEQYF.

The chain carries TRBV25-1 and TRBJ2-5; possible D gene TRBD1, 7 bases. The CDR3 contains 15 residues. V was trimmed by 1 base and J by 5 bases, leaving 14 bases between them. Per germline, CDR1 MGHDK and CDR2 SYGVNS. The CDR3 DNA reads as TGTGCCAGCAGTGAATCGGGGGACAGAACCGAGACCCAGTACTTC. Its translation: CASSESGDRTETQYF. Together with reference TRBV25-1 and TRBJ2-5, the CDR3 gives the full variable domain: EADIYQTPRYLVIGTGKKITLECSQTMGHDKMYWYQQDPGMELHLIHYSYGVNSTEKGDLSSESTVSRIRTEHFPLTLESARPSHTSQYLCASSESGDRTETQYFGPGTRLLVL.

The J gene is TRBJ2-1, the V gene TRBV30; D perhaps matches TRBD2 (6 bases). The CDR3 contains 13 residues. The germline gives CDR1 GTSNPN, CDR2 SVGIG (reference sequence). V lost 3 bases and J 7 bases, leaving 13 bases between the germline ends. The CDR3 loop is CAWRRAGRNEQFF. CDR3 bases: TGTGCCTGGAGGAGGGCAGGGAGGAATGAGCAGTTCTTC.

V gene TRBV19 combines with J gene TRBJ1-4; D not certain. Looked up from germline, CDR1 is LNHDA and CDR2 is SQIVND (reference sequence). Trimming took off 4 bases at V and 6 bases at J, with 15 bases between the two ends. The CDR3 has 15 amino acids. CDR3 in DNA: TGTGCCAGTAGTACCCGGGCGGGGTATGATGAAAAACTGTTTTTT. Amino acid sequence: CASSTRAGYDEKLFF.

The rearrangement uses TRBV10-2 and TRBJ1-5, with a tentative D call TRBD1 (5 bases). The germline V gene has CDR1 WSHSY and CDR2 SAAADI. The CDR3 has 12 residues. V dropped 5 bases and J dropped 11 bases, with 13 bases sitting between them. The CDR3 DNA reads as TGCGCCAGCAGTCCCCAGGGTGAAACCCAGCATTTT. Protein sequence: CASSPQGETQHF.

The sample holds a few counts of this clone. The chain combines TRBV24-1 with TRBJ2-2; 7 bases align to TRBD1. From germline, CDR1 is KGHDR and CDR2 SFDVKD. Losses at the gene ends were 1 base for V and 1 base for J; bases not matched to a gene: 5. This CDR3 region has 17 residues. CDR3 in amino acids: CATSDLGAGGNTGELFF. DNA for the CDR3: TGTGCCACCAGTGATTTAGGCGCAGGGGGGAACACCGGGGAGCTGTTTTTT.

CDR3 DNA: TGTGCCAGCAGCTTTACATATGGCTACACCTTC. It encodes CASSFTYGYTF. V and J are TRBV12-3 or TRBV12-4 and TRBJ1-2; D gene ambiguous. This CDR3 is 11 amino acids long. Trimming took off 6 bases at V and 5 bases at J, with 7 bases between the two ends.

The chain uses TRBV6-5 and TRBJ2-3; TRBD2 aligns across 12 bases. CDR1 is MNHEY, CDR2 SVGAGI, per germline. V was clipped by 10 bases and J by 1 base; unmatched bases: 3. This CDR3 is built from 14 residues. CDR3 residues: CATRLAGGTDTQYF. The CDR3 DNA is TGTGCCACCCGACTAGCGGGGGGCACAGATACGCAGTATTTT.

The V gene is TRBV11-2, the J gene TRBJ1-1; 10 nucleotides match TRBD1. Trimming took 4 bases from V and 3 from J; bases not matched to a gene: 11. Per the germline V gene, CDR1 is SGHAT and CDR2 is FQNNGV. This CDR3 region has 17 residues. The CDR3 DNA is TGTGCCAGCAGCTACTCCTCGGACAGGGGGTTTCACACTGAAGCTTTCTTT. Translation: CASSYSSDRGFHTEAFF.

This sequence joins TRBV27 and TRBJ2-3; TRBD1 aligns across 8 bases. With V trimmed by 6 bases and J by 4 bases, 9 bases remained unmatched. CDR1 and CDR2 from the germline V gene are MNHEY and SMNVEV (reference sequence). The CDR3 is 15 amino acids. CDR3 nucleotide sequence: TGTGCCAGCAGCCCCGACAGGGGAGCCCCAGATACGCAGTATTTT. This sequence encodes CASSPDRGAPDTQYF.

The chain employs TRBV18 and TRBJ1-2, with 11 bases aligning to TRBD1. Trimming took 5 bases from V and 5 from J; bases not matched to a gene: 7. Germline V gene lookup returns CDR1 KGHSH and CDR2 LQKENI. This CDR3 contains 15 residues. CDR3 in DNA: TGTGCCAGCTCAACTGGGGACAGGGGGTTTTATGGCTACACCTTC. As protein: CASSTGDRGFYGYTF.

This rearrangement joins TRBV5-1 to TRBJ1-1, with D hard to call. Per the germline V gene, CDR1 is SGHRS and CDR2 is YFSETQ. This CDR3 comprises 13 residues. The germline V and J ends were trimmed by 5 bases and 1 base, with 9 bases remaining between them. The CDR3 loop reads CASSQNRNTEAFF. Here the CDR3 DNA reads TGCGCCAGCAGTCAAAACAGGAACACTGAAGCTTTCTTT.